This TCR beta chain was recorded in a study of Graves' ophthalmopathy and Graves' hyperthyroidism. General study findings and limits: Clonotypes were expanded in thyroid at above 0.001 frequency, and most also appeared in blood.

In this sample, this clonotype turned up many times. Antigen unknown. CDR3 regions of TCR beta were amplified from RNA transcripts. First-round RT-PCR employed HTBI primers, with a second-round multiplex PCR after it. TCRdb itself ran the multiplex PCR reads through MiXCR, one entry per CDR3 protein. The repertoire consists of 450,000 or so distinct CDR3 sequences, with over 13% occurring once and the leading ten covering more than 8.5%. Unmatched junction bases numbered 7, after V lost 0 bases and J lost 5 bases. The CDR3 sequence is 16 residues long. Certain patients, namely those with other autoimmune diseases, uncontrolled infections, pregnancy or lactation, were excluded. Clinical symptoms, serum thyroxine, TRAb, thyroid ultrasound and orbital computed tomography determined diagnosis. Isolation of PBMCs was performed using roughly 10 ml of fresh peripheral blood.

The sequencing sample was made of blood. This rearrangement joins TRBV12-3 or TRBV12-4 to TRBJ1-5; 7 bases line up with TRBD1. This TCR came from a woman in her 30s with Graves' ophthalmopathy. The CDR3 reads CASSLAGGSIDQPQHF. The CDR3 DNA reads TGTGCCAGCAGTTTAGCAGGGGGCAGTATAGATCAGCCCCAGCATTTT.